The clone carrying this T cell receptor beta chain has just a few counts. Its target is unknown. 5'RACE with constant-segment primers yielded barcoded, UMI-tagged TCR alpha and TCR beta cDNA libraries. From the 5' RACE reads, TCRdb called clonotypes with MiXCR, one entry per CDR3 protein. The table records under 150,000 distinct CDR3 sequences, about a fifth of them present only once. Germline CDR1 MNHEY, CDR2 SMNVEV (reference sequence). The CDR3 sequence is 13 residues long. V was cut by 4 bases and J by 3 bases, with 10 bases left in between. This entry belongs to a study of T-cell memory formation after mild COVID-19. Overall study: Largely, TCR clusters stayed within a single donor.

Broader study findings: Day 15 to 85 contracting clones showed balanced CD4/CD8; later expanders leaned CD4+. Whether second-wave clones peaking at day 37 were SARS-CoV-2 specific went unconfirmed.

The chain recombines TRBV27 with TRBJ2-7, with a tentative D call TRBD1 (6 bases). This clonotype was obtained from a man aged 18 to 35 who had mild COVID-19 (a few samples of this study predate the infection). Cell type and time point are not known. The sequencing input was PBMCs or a T cell subset sorted from them (not recorded which). Here the CDR3 reads CASSYRAHYEQYV. CDR3 DNA sequence: TGTGCCAGCAGTTACAGGGCCCACTACGAGCAGTACGTC.